Below, 17 T cell receptor beta chains from the same sample are listed, as sequenced in a study of shared clonotypes between healthy human individuals. The naive CD8 subset, CD45RO-negative cells positively selected for CCR7, excluded terminally differentiated effector memory CD45RA+ cells. TCRdb keeps only in-frame clones here, not all; method: immunoSEQ multiplex PCR. The sample comprises approximately 2,000,000 clones, 90% to 95% of which are singletons, and more than 1.5% rests with the top ten. Sequenced input: naive CD8+ T cells from PBMCs. All receptors come from a man aged 18 to 35 in good health. Some clones in this sample may be carry-over from other donors' samples.

As regards this clone: Within the sample, other DNA sequences also encode this same CDR3. V is TRBV6-5 and J is TRBJ2-7; D is possibly TRBD1 (6 bases). Trimming left V 0 bases short and J 0 bases short, with 12 bases between. Germline assignment: CDR1 MNHEY and CDR2 SVGAGI. CDR3 length equals 16 residues. CDR3 sequence reads: CASSYSTGESSYEQYF. The DNA for the CDR3 is TGTGCCAGCAGTTACTCGACAGGCGAGAGCTCCTACGAGCAGTACTTC.

The chain combines TRBV27 with TRBJ1-5; no reliable D call. The germline V gene has CDR1 MNHEY and CDR2 SMNVEV (reference sequence). V shed 5 bases and J shed 8 bases, with 13 bases lying between them. This CDR3 spans 13 amino acids. CDR3 nucleotide sequence: TGTGCCAGCAGTCCCCTATCTCCGGAGCCCCAGCATTTT. Residues: CASSPLSPEPQHF.

The V and J genes are TRBV4-3 and TRBJ1-5, with D unclear. V was cut by 0 bases and J by 2 bases, with 8 bases left in between. The CDR3 is 15 amino acids. Germline CDR1 is LGHNA and CDR2 is YSLEER. DNA for the CDR3: TGCGCCAGCAGCCAAGATCCCGCGCGCAATCAGCCCCAGCATTTT. Translating it yields CASSQDPARNQPQHF.

Concerning this clone itself: Other nucleotide sequences in the sample specify the same CDR3. The chain has TRBV30 and TRBJ2-7; D is perhaps TRBD1 or TRBD2 (5 bases each). This CDR3 contains 11 residues. Germline values: CDR1 GTSNPN, CDR2 SVGIG (reference sequence). V lost 5 bases, J lost 0 bases, and 5 bases lay in between. The CDR3 DNA reads as TGTGCCTGGGGGGGCTCCTACGAGCAGTACTTC. It yields the protein CAWGGSYEQYF.

The chain uses TRBV27 and TRBJ1-2, with TRBD1 identical over 9 bases. The V segment lost 4 bases and the J segment 8 bases; nucleotides outside the gene matches: 11. The CDR3 has 15 residues. Germline V lookup: CDR1 MNHEY, CDR2 SMNVEV (reference sequence). The CDR3 region has the DNA TGTGCCAGCAGTTCATGGGACAGGGTCTCGGGGGGCTACACCTTC. Encoded protein: CASSSWDRVSGGYTF.

The chain recombines TRBV6-6 with TRBJ2-3, with 10 bases that match TRBD2. Germline-derived CDR1 and CDR2 are MNHNY and SVGAGI (reference sequence). This CDR3 region has 15 residues. The V gene end was trimmed by 5 bases and the J gene end by 7 bases; junction bases not matched to a gene: 9. Here the CDR3 DNA reads TGTGCCAGCAGTGCACAAGCGGGAGGGCCAAATACGCAGTATTTT. Translating it yields CASSAQAGGPNTQYF.

On this clone: Other DNA sequences in the same sample also yield this CDR3. V and J are TRBV7-9 and TRBJ1-2, with no clear D. CDR1 SEHNR and CDR2 FQNEAQ come from the germline V gene (reference sequence). The CDR3 consists of 15 residues. Trimming took 1 base from V and 4 from J, leaving 13 bases between them. CDR3 coding DNA: TGTGCCAGCAGCTTAGGAACGGGCGTTCCCTATGGCTACACCTTC. Translating it yields CASSLGTGVPYGYTF.

This chain uses TRBV6-6 with TRBJ2-1, with no clear D. Deletions cut 2 bases from V and 6 bases from J, with 11 bases between. This CDR3 is built from 14 residues. Germline loops: CDR1 MNHNY, CDR2 SVGAGI (reference sequence). The CDR3 spells CASSYQQPPNEQFF. The DNA for the CDR3 is TGTGCCAGCAGTTACCAGCAACCTCCCAATGAGCAGTTCTTC.

This chain connects TRBV11-2 to TRBJ1-2; TRBD1 is a possible D gene (5 bases). V lost 5 bases to trimming and J lost 4 bases, with 20 bases between them. The germline gives CDR1 SGHAT, CDR2 FQNNGV. This CDR3 is built from 16 residues. The CDR3, as DNA: TGTGCCAGCAGCCCCGAGGCAGCGACAGAGATCTATGGCTACACCTTC. Its protein is CASSPEAATEIYGYTF.

The chain combines TRBV28 with TRBJ2-1; D is perhaps TRBD2 (5 bases). V was cut by 7 bases and J by 4 bases, with 11 bases left in between. The CDR3 is made up of 13 amino acids. The V gene's germline CDR1 is MDHEN and CDR2 SYDVKM. This CDR3 reads CASIGLKYNEQFF. The CDR3 region has the DNA TGTGCCAGCATCGGACTCAAGTACAATGAGCAGTTCTTC.

The count of this clone is one. The rearrangement joins TRBV4-3 to TRBJ2-1; TRBD2 matches at 10 bases. CDR1 is LGHNA, CDR2 YSLEER, per germline. The CDR3 is 18 amino acids. Trimming removed 0 bases from V and 0 bases from J; junction bases left unmatched: 5. The CDR3 DNA follows: TGCGCCAGCAGCCAAGAGCCCTGGACTAGCGGCTCCTACAATGAGCAGTTCTTC. Residues: CASSQEPWTSGSYNEQFF.

This sequence joins TRBV6-1 and TRBJ2-7; 9 nucleotides agree with TRBD1. The CDR3 extends over 14 amino acids. J gave up 4 bases and V 4 bases, and 5 bases lay outside the gene matches. Per the germline V gene, CDR1 is MNHNS and CDR2 is SASEGT. The DNA of the CDR3 is TGTGCCAGCAGTGGCCGGACAGGGGATTACGAGCAGTACTTC. Translating it yields CASSGRTGDYEQYF.

The V gene is TRBV2, the J gene TRBJ2-1; the D is unclear. Looked up from germline, CDR1 is SNHLY and CDR2 is FYNNEI. Trimming cost V 2 bases and J 8 bases, with 13 bases left between them. The CDR3 is 14 amino acids. The CDR3 loop is CASSESTPSDEQFF. CDR3 in DNA: TGTGCCAGCAGTGAAAGCACCCCCTCGGATGAGCAGTTCTTC.

V gene TRBV5-1 combines with J gene TRBJ2-7; 10 bases align to TRBD1. Per the germline V gene, CDR1 is SGHRS and CDR2 is YFSETQ. V shed 4 bases and J 8 bases; nucleotides not matched to a gene: 12. This CDR3 is 15 amino acids long. The CDR3 DNA sequence: TGCGCCAGCAGCCCAGGGCCCGGGACAGGGGATAAGCAGTACTTC. This translates into CASSPGPGTGDKQYF.

This sequence joins TRBV5-4 and TRBJ2-7; perhaps TRBD2 as D (5 bases). CDR3 length: 15 residues. The germline CDR1 and CDR2 sequences are SGHNT and YYREEE (reference sequence). V was clipped by 0 bases and J by 2 bases, with 12 bases between them. The CDR3 is CASSLVGEKAYEQYF. As DNA, the CDR3 is TGTGCCAGCAGCTTGGTCGGGGAAAAGGCCTACGAGCAGTACTTC.

V is TRBV7-6 and J is TRBJ2-5; TRBD1 is a possible D gene (5 bases). The CDR3 sequence is 18 residues long. V lost 5 bases to trimming and J lost 1 base, with 23 bases between them. In germline, CDR1 is SGHVS, CDR2 FNYEAQ. The CDR3 spells CASSPTTPRTGSQETQYF. In nucleotides, the CDR3 is TGTGCCAGCAGCCCTACAACCCCCCGCACAGGAAGCCAAGAGACCCAGTACTTC.

The V and J genes are TRBV6-1 and TRBJ1-5; maybe TRBD1 (5 bases). CDR3 length: 14 residues. Trimming took 1 base from V and 6 from J, leaving 10 bases between them. Germline lookup yields CDR1 MNHNS and CDR2 SASEGT. CDR3 region: CASSEVERGQPQHF. The CDR3, as DNA: TGTGCCAGCAGTGAAGTGGAAAGGGGTCAGCCCCAGCATTTT.